The T cell receptor beta chain under discussion was sequenced for a study of regulatory and conventional T cells in RAG deficiency. Germline CDR1 PRHDT, CDR2 FYEKMQ (reference sequence). J was trimmed by 7 bases and V by 5 bases; bases with no gene match: 5. The CDR3 contains 13 residues. The data were produced by immunoSEQ multiplex PCR, yet TCRdb's version contains in-frame clones alone and is incomplete. The repertoire includes 25,000 to 35,000 clones, 80% to 90% of them detected once, and roughly 5.4% sits in the top ten. The data also belong to a second study, concerning regulatory T cells. That study reports: Amplification used 52 TRBV primers and 13 TRBJ primers. In patients, unique TRB V-J pairs were restricted and V/J usage skewed, especially in Tregs.

Material for sequencing was CD8+ T cells sorted from blood. The gene calls are TRBV13 and TRBJ1-2, with 9 bases lining up with TRBD1. The sequence came from a human donor in good health. CDR3 sequence: CASSDGQGFGYTF. CDR3 DNA: TGTGCCAGCAGCGACGGACAGGGGTTTGGCTACACCTTC. The full variable domain, in which reference TRBV13 and TRBJ1-2 provide the parts outside the CDR3, is AAGVIQSPRHLIKEKRETATLKCYPIPRHDTVYWYQQGPGQDPQFLISFYEKMQSDKGSIPDRFSAQQFSDYHSELNMSSLELGDSALYFCASSDGQGFGYTFGSGTRLTVV.